Given below is one T cell receptor beta chain in context. Its antigen is as yet unknown. Once cultured for under 11 days, the cells underwent separation to obtain CD4+ T cells. Each participant was given two doses of one vaccine (BNT162b2 or mRNA-1273). Half the medium was swapped for IL-2 medium on days 3 and 7. The data were taken from a study of vaccination effects on CD4 cells after COVID-19. The length of the CDR3 is 15 residues. CDR1 and CDR2 from the germline V gene are SGHRS and YFSETQ. J was trimmed by 5 bases and V by 3 bases; bases with no gene match: 8. TCRdb's table, derived via immunoSEQ multiplex PCR, lists solely in-frame clones and lacks some. The sample holds 60,000 to 80,000 clones; around two thirds are singletons and the top ten take about 2.2%.

The sequence was obtained from a human donor who received a COVID-19 vaccine. The gene calls are TRBV5-1 and TRBJ2-5; TRBD2 agrees at 9 bases. Source: CD4+ T cells from PBMCs cultured without peptide, taken after COVID-19 vaccination. CDR3 amino acids: CASSSGGGAGETQYF. The CDR3, as DNA: TGCGCCAGCAGCTCTGGCGGGGGGGCTGGGGAGACCCAGTACTTC. Looking up the rest from reference TRBV5-1 and TRBJ2-5 gives the full variable domain: KAGVTQTPRYLIKTRGQQVTLSCSPISGHRSVSWYQQTPGQGLQFLFEYFSETQRNKGNFPGRFSGRQFSNSRSEMNVSTLELGDSALYLCASSSGGGAGETQYFGPGTRLLVL.